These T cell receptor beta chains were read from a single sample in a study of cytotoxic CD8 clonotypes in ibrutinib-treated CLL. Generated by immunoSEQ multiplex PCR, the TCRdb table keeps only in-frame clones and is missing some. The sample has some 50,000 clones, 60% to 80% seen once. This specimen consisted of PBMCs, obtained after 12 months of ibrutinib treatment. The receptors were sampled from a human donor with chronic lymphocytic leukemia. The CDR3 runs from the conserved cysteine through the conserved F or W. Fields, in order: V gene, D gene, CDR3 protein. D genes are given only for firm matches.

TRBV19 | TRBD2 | CASSIFRGGVLEQYF
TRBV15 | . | CATSKIRGAGNEKLFF
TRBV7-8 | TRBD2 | CASSVASGLPDNEQFF
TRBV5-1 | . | CASSLGARGLQETQYF
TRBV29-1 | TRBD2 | CSVVASPSGSMDNEQFF
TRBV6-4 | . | CASKGKRSPLHF
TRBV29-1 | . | CSVAIHYGYTF
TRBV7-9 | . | CASTLGGWSSTGELFF
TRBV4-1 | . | CASSQARETRTDTQYF
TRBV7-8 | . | CASSLLNEQFF
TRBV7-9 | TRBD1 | CASSPPTGTGAYEQYF
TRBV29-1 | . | CSVLGHRYGYTF
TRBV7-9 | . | CASSPFGHTEAFF
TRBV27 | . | CASSSRVSGANVLTF
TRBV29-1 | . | CSVDSGGTDTQYF
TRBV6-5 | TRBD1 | CATARTGEFEQYF
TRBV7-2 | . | CASSLAGGYANQPQHF
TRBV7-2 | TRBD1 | CASSFTGGNQPQHF
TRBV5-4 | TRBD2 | CASSLGRLAGMGTDTQYF
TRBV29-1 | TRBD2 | CSVVTSGDEQYF
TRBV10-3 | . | CAISKVGEAGELFF
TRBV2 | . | CASSELAGGIGELFF
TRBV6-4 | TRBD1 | CASRGQGALEANEKLFF
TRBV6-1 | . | CASSVDASSGANVLTF
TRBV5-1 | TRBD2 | CASSSKAGGNTDTQYF
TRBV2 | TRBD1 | CASSHGQGAGQPQHF